Listed below are T cell receptor beta chains from one sample, sequenced in a study of regulatory T cells in long-lasting Graves disease. TCRdb reanalysed the multiplex PCR reads using MiXCR and keeps one entry per CDR3 protein. The sample yields 500,000 or so distinct CDR3 sequences, 14% seen once. These data also formed part of another study, on T cells in Graves' hyperthyroidism and ophthalmopathy.

Sequencing was performed on peripheral blood mononuclear cells (PBMCs), taken at new diagnosis, from a patient treated with antithyroid drugs. These receptors all come from a woman in her forties or fifties with Graves disease. The CDR3 runs from the conserved cysteine through the conserved F or W. D genes are given only for firm matches. Rows may omit the clone size; those that give it use once, few, many or a size class.

abundance: few
v_gene: TRBV30
d_gene: TRBD1
j_gene: TRBJ1-1
CDR3nt: TGTGCCTGGGACAGGGGCCTAAGACTGGGGGTTTTCTTT
CDR3aa: CAWDRGLRLGVFF

abundance: .
v_gene: TRBV19
d_gene: TRBD1
j_gene: TRBJ2-3
CDR3nt: TGTGCCAGTAGTCCCCTTAGGGACAGGGCCACAGATACGCAGTATTTT
CDR3aa: CASSPLRDRATDTQYF

abundance: many
v_gene: TRBV2
d_gene: TRBD1
j_gene: TRBJ1-4
CDR3nt: TGTGCCAGCGGGGACAGGGTATGGGAAAAACTGTTTTTT
CDR3aa: CASGDRVWEKLFF

abundance: few
v_gene: TRBV3-1
d_gene: .
j_gene: TRBJ2-2
CDR3nt: TGTGCCAGCAGCCAGGCCGACAGGGAGGTGGCCGGGGAGCTGTTTTTT
CDR3aa: CASSQADREVAGELFF

abundance: many
v_gene: TRBV10-3
d_gene: TRBD1
j_gene: TRBJ1-4
CDR3nt: TGTGCCATCAGTACTACGGGACAGGGGGCTGGAAAACTGTTTTTT
CDR3aa: CAISTTGQGAGKLFF

abundance: many
v_gene: TRBV6-5
d_gene: .
j_gene: TRBJ2-7
CDR3nt: TGTGCCAGCAGTTACTCGATTTTGACAGCTGACTCCTACGAGCAGTACTTC
CDR3aa: CASSYSILTADSYEQYF

abundance: many
v_gene: TRBV12-3/TRBV12-4
d_gene: TRBD2
j_gene: TRBJ2-3
CDR3nt: TGTGCCAGCAGTTTAGTGACGGGACTACTCACAGATACGCAGTATTTT
CDR3aa: CASSLVTGLLTDTQYF

abundance: .
v_gene: TRBV20-1
d_gene: TRBD2
j_gene: TRBJ2-5
CDR3nt: TGCAGTGCTAGACGGACTCTAAGTCCCGGGACTAGCGGGAGCAGGGCCCAGTACTTC
CDR3aa: CSARRTLSPGTSGSRAQYF

abundance: many
v_gene: TRBV11-3
d_gene: .
j_gene: TRBJ2-1
CDR3nt: TGTGCCAGCAGCCGTAAGAGCTCCTACAATGAGCAGTTCTTC
CDR3aa: CASSRKSSYNEQFF

abundance: .
v_gene: TRBV28
d_gene: .
j_gene: TRBJ1-2
CDR3nt: TGTGCCAGCAGTTTATTGGGGCCAGTACATTATGGCTACACCTTC
CDR3aa: CASSLLGPVHYGYTF

abundance: few
v_gene: TRBV7-9
d_gene: .
j_gene: TRBJ2-6
CDR3nt: TGTGCCAGCAGCCCCCCGCTTGGGACTGCGCGTTCCTCTGGGGCCAACGTCCTGACTTTC
CDR3aa: CASSPPLGTARSSGANVLTF

abundance: .
v_gene: TRBV30
d_gene: .
j_gene: TRBJ1-1
CDR3nt: TGTGCCTGTTCCGGACAGATGAACACTGATGCTTTCTTT
CDR3aa: CACSGQMNTDAFF

abundance: .
v_gene: TRBV4-1
d_gene: .
j_gene: TRBJ2-7
CDR3nt: TGCGCCAGCAGCCAAGACCGAGAGCAGTACTTC
CDR3aa: CASSQDREQYF

abundance: many
v_gene: TRBV4-2
d_gene: .
j_gene: TRBJ1-3
CDR3nt: TGTGCCAGCAGCCAAGAAGCAGGAGCTGGAAACACCATATATTTT
CDR3aa: CASSQEAGAGNTIYF

abundance: few
v_gene: TRBV7-3
d_gene: .
j_gene: TRBJ2-5
CDR3nt: TGTGCCAGCAGCTCTTTCGGGTCCCAAGAGACCCAGTACTTC
CDR3aa: CASSSFGSQETQYF

abundance: many
v_gene: TRBV6-5
d_gene: TRBD1
j_gene: TRBJ1-5
CDR3nt: TGTGCCAGCAGTTACTCGATTGACAGGGATTATCAGCCCCAGCATTTT
CDR3aa: CASSYSIDRDYQPQHF

abundance: .
v_gene: TRBV29-1
d_gene: TRBD2
j_gene: TRBJ2-2
CDR3nt: TGCAGCGGAGCGGGAGGTTTCACCGGGGAGCTGTTTTTT
CDR3aa: CSGAGGFTGELFF

abundance: .
v_gene: TRBV5-1
d_gene: TRBD1
j_gene: TRBJ1-5
CDR3nt: TGCGCCAGCAGCCCACGACAGGGGGGATTCAGCAATCAGCCCCAGCATTTT
CDR3aa: CASSPRQGGFSNQPQHF

abundance: .
v_gene: TRBV4-1
d_gene: .
j_gene: TRBJ2-5
CDR3nt: TGCGCCAGCAGCCAGAGGGGGGGAAAAGACCAAGAGACCCAGTACTTC
CDR3aa: CASSQRGGKDQETQYF

abundance: many
v_gene: TRBV28
d_gene: .
j_gene: TRBJ1-1
CDR3nt: TGTGCCAGCAGCCCCGGGACGGAGAACACTGAAGCTTTCTTT
CDR3aa: CASSPGTENTEAFF

abundance: many
v_gene: TRBV28
d_gene: .
j_gene: TRBJ2-5
CDR3nt: TGTGCCAGCAGAGGGGGGGGGGAGACCCAGTACTTC
CDR3aa: CASRGGGETQYF

abundance: many
v_gene: TRBV24-1
d_gene: .
j_gene: TRBJ1-5
CDR3nt: TGTGCCACCAGTGATGTGCCCCGACAGAAGTATTGTCAGCCCCAGCATTTT
CDR3aa: CATSDVPRQKYCQPQHF

abundance: many
v_gene: TRBV11-2
d_gene: .
j_gene: TRBJ2-1
CDR3nt: TGTGCCAGCAGCTCGTCCTGGAATGAGCAGTTCTTC
CDR3aa: CASSSSWNEQFF

abundance: many
v_gene: TRBV7-9
d_gene: .
j_gene: TRBJ1-4
CDR3nt: TGTGCCAGCAGCTCCGGCTCAGGGTATGGCAGATGGAGTGAAAAACTGTTTTTT
CDR3aa: CASSSGSGYGRWSEKLFF

abundance: many
v_gene: TRBV6-5
d_gene: TRBD1
j_gene: TRBJ2-7
CDR3nt: TGTGCCAGCAGTTACTCCGGGACAGTATACGAGCAGTACTTC
CDR3aa: CASSYSGTVYEQYF

abundance: many
v_gene: TRBV6-5
d_gene: .
j_gene: TRBJ2-1
CDR3nt: TGTGCCAGCAGTTACCGGCGCCAGGGATCCGATGAGCAGTTCTTC
CDR3aa: CASSYRRQGSDEQFF

abundance: .
v_gene: TRBV6-2/TRBV6-3
d_gene: .
j_gene: TRBJ2-2
CDR3nt: TGTGCCAGCAGTGGCCCCGACAGAAGGAACGGGGAGCTGTTTTTT
CDR3aa: CASSGPDRRNGELFF

abundance: many
v_gene: TRBV2
d_gene: .
j_gene: TRBJ1-4
CDR3nt: TGTGCCAGCTTCCGGGAGAGTGCGCCTAATGAAAAACTGTTTTTT
CDR3aa: CASFRESAPNEKLFF